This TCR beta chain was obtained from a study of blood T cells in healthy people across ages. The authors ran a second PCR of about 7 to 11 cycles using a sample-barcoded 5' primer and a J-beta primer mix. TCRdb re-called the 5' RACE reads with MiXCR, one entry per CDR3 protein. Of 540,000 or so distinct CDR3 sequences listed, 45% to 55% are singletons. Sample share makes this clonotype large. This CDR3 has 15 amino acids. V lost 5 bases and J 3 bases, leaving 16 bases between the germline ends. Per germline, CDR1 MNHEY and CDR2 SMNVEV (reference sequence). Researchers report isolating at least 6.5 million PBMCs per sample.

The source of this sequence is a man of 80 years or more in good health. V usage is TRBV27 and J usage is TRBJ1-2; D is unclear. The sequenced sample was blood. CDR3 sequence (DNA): TGTGCCAGCAGTCCTACCACCCGGGCCGACTATGGCTACACCTTC. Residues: CASSPTTRADYGYTF.